A single sample gave rise to the 20 T cell receptor beta chains below, sequenced in a study of blood T cell repertoires in COVID-19. Clones were read by immunoSEQ multiplex PCR, and TCRdb kept only the in-frame ones, dropping some. Found here are about 200,000 clones, 70% to 90% of them singletons; the top ten hold about 2.2%. The sequencing input was peripheral blood. These receptors all stem from a young man who had recovered from COVID-19.

The chain is built from TRBV2 and TRBJ1-2; D possibly corresponds to TRBD1 (5 bases). Trimming pared 8 bases from V and 7 bases from J, leaving 11 bases between. Germline values: CDR1 SNHLY, CDR2 FYNNEI. The CDR3 contains 11 residues. The CDR3 DNA reads TGTGCCAGCGGCGTCGGGGGTGGCTACACCTTC. The encoded protein is CASGVGGGYTF.

The V gene is TRBV2, the J gene TRBJ2-7, with unresolved D. The CDR3 spans 13 residues. The V and J ends lost 7 bases and 0 bases respectively, with 10 bases between them. CDR1 is SNHLY and CDR2 is FYNNEI in the germline V gene. This chain's CDR3 is CASTLTYSYEQYF. The CDR3 coding sequence is TGTGCCAGCACTCTCACTTACTCCTACGAGCAGTACTTC.

The J gene is TRBJ2-7, the V gene TRBV6-5, with D perhaps TRBD2 (7 bases). CDR3 length: 15 residues. CDR1 is MNHEY, CDR2 SVGAGI, per germline. V was clipped by 1 base and J by 4 bases, with 14 bases between them. CDR3 bases: TGTGCCAGCAGTTACTGGCCAGGGGAGGGGTACGAGCAGTACTTC. This sequence encodes CASSYWPGEGYEQYF.

V usage is TRBV7-2 and J usage is TRBJ2-1; 7 bases agree with TRBD1. CDR3 size: 16 residues. V was clipped by 5 bases and J by 5 bases; unmatched bases: 12. The germline V gene has CDR1 SGHTA and CDR2 FQGNSA. CDR3 amino acids: CASSPRQGDSDNEQFF. The CDR3 DNA reads as TGTGCCAGCAGCCCCCGACAGGGCGATTCGGACAATGAGCAGTTCTTC.

The V call is TRBV7-6, the J call TRBJ2-3, with D tentatively TRBD2 (6 bases). V was pared by 5 bases and J by 2 bases, with 14 bases between. Germline CDR1 SGHVS, CDR2 FNYEAQ. The CDR3 sequence is 15 residues long. The CDR3 region has the DNA TGTGCCAGCAGCATCGGAGGGGCTTCCACAGATACGCAGTATTTT. It translates to CASSIGGASTDTQYF.

The genes are TRBV29-1 and TRBJ1-1, with a tentative D call TRBD1 (6 bases). The CDR3 consists of 14 residues. Germline V gene data show CDR1 as SQVTM and CDR2 as ANQGSEA. The V gene lost 3 bases and the J gene lost 2 bases, with 13 bases spanning the gap. CDR3 in amino acids: CSVEVAGANTEAFF. Written as DNA, the CDR3 is TGCAGCGTTGAGGTGGCGGGGGCAAACACTGAAGCTTTCTTT.

The V call is TRBV6-4, the J call TRBJ2-7, with D maybe TRBD2 (5 bases). V gave up 5 bases and J gave up 2 bases, with 13 bases separating them. CDR1 is MRHNA, CDR2 SNTAGT, per germline. The CDR3 has 14 residues. The CDR3 protein is CASSRTSQAYEQYF. The CDR3 DNA sequence: TGTGCCAGCAGTCGGACTTCCCAAGCCTACGAGCAGTACTTC.

This clone was picked up one time. The V call is TRBV20-1, the J call TRBJ1-2; D gene unclear. The germline CDR1 and CDR2 sequences are DFQATT and SNEGSKA (reference sequence). The V gene lost 3 bases and the J gene lost 8 bases, with 16 bases spanning the gap. This CDR3 comprises 13 residues. The CDR3 reads CSASDGEWKGYTF. CDR3 DNA sequence: TGCAGTGCTAGTGACGGGGAATGGAAGGGCTACACCTTC.

The chain recombines TRBV19 with TRBJ2-5; TRBD2 matches 7 bases. This CDR3 has 18 residues. Germline V gene sequence: CDR1 LNHDA, CDR2 SQIVND (reference sequence). Unmatched junction bases numbered 19, after V lost 4 bases and J lost 5 bases. Written as DNA, the CDR3 is TGTGCCAGTAGTACCGAAGGACCCGGGGGGATTAGAGGGGAGACCCAGTACTTC. Protein: CASSTEGPGGIRGETQYF.

J is TRBJ1-4 and V is TRBV19; 8 nucleotides agree with TRBD1. The V gene end was trimmed by 5 bases and the J gene end by 7 bases; junction bases not matched to a gene: 9. This CDR3 is 15 amino acids long. Germline-derived CDR1 and CDR2 are LNHDA and SQIVND (reference sequence). CDR3 nucleotides: TGTGCCAGTAGTTCCCAGGGGGCGCGGGGTGAAAAACTGTTTTTT. This translates into CASSSQGARGEKLFF.

The CDR3 nucleotides are TGCGCCAGCAGCTTAGAAACCGGGGGGGCCTTCAATGAGCAGTTCTTC. Residues: CASSLETGGAFNEQFF. V gene TRBV5-1 combines with J gene TRBJ2-1; TRBD2 matches 8 bases. The CDR3 consists of 16 residues. Germline CDR1 and CDR2: SGHRS and YFSETQ. With V trimmed by 2 bases and J by 6 bases, 10 bases remained unmatched.

The chain employs TRBV10-3 and TRBJ2-2; D possibly corresponds to TRBD1 (6 bases). The CDR3 is 14 residues long. Germline loops: CDR1 ENHRY, CDR2 SYGVKD. Trimming removed 7 bases from V and 4 bases from J, with 13 bases in between. Here the CDR3 reads CAINQGQATGELFF. In DNA form, the CDR3 reads TGTGCCATCAATCAGGGACAAGCCACCGGGGAGCTGTTTTTT.

This chain links TRBV29-1 with TRBJ1-2, with D tentatively TRBD1 (6 bases). The V and J ends lost 4 bases and 7 bases respectively, with 16 bases between them. The germline CDR1 and CDR2 sequences are SQVTM and ANQGSEA. This CDR3 has 13 residues. CDR3 nucleotide sequence: TGCAGCGTTGTAAGCCAGGGGAGTTCTGGCTACACCTTC. Encoded protein: CSVVSQGSSGYTF.

This clone was counted ten times or more. V usage is TRBV20-1 and J usage is TRBJ1-5; possible D gene TRBD1, 5 bases. V lost 3 bases to trimming and J lost 3 bases, with 15 bases between them. Germline loops: CDR1 DFQATT, CDR2 SNEGSKA (reference sequence). The CDR3 is made up of 15 amino acids. The DNA for the CDR3 is TGCAGTGCTAGTCGCCGGCAGGGAATCAATCAGCCCCAGCATTTT. The encoded protein is CSASRRQGINQPQHF.

This clone was recorded once. This rearrangement joins TRBV19 to TRBJ2-2; TRBD2 aligns across 10 bases. The J segment lost 0 bases and the V segment lost 7 bases, leaving 5 bases of the junction unmatched. Germline V gene lookup returns CDR1 LNHDA and CDR2 SQIVND (reference sequence). The CDR3 is 16 amino acids. The CDR3 DNA follows: TGTGCCAGTAAGTTAGCGGGGGGACCGAACACCGGGGAGCTGTTTTTT. It codes for CASKLAGGPNTGELFF.

This chain connects TRBV19 to TRBJ2-5; 8 bases map to TRBD1. Unmatched junction bases numbered 14, after V lost 9 bases and J lost 2 bases. CDR1 and CDR2 (germline): LNHDA, SQIVND (reference sequence). The CDR3 is made up of 16 amino acids. As DNA, the CDR3 is TGTGCCAGCCACGGACACGGACAGGGCTATCAAGAGACCCAGTACTTC. It codes for CASHGHGQGYQETQYF.

The chain uses TRBV12-5 and TRBJ1-1, with 7 bases identical to TRBD1. The CDR3 extends over 13 amino acids. V shed 6 bases, J shed 3 bases, and the junction held 4 bases outside the gene matches. Germline assignment: CDR1 LGHNT and CDR2 FRNRAP. DNA of the CDR3: TGTGCTAGTGGCCTAGGACAGGACACTGAAGCTTTCTTT. It is translated as CASGLGQDTEAFF.

The V gene is TRBV6-5, the J gene TRBJ1-1; the match to TRBD1 covers 9 bases. Per germline, CDR1 MNHEY and CDR2 SVGAGI. CDR3 length: 15 amino acids. V gave up 5 bases and J gave up 9 bases; unmatched junction bases: 13. Here the CDR3 reads CASSPTSGQGGQAFF. CDR3 coding DNA: TGTGCCAGCAGTCCGACCTCGGGACAGGGAGGGCAAGCTTTCTTT.

To note about this clone: Compared with germline, one end of the junction differs, possibly owing to a read error. The chain joins TRBV11-3 to TRBJ2-2, with a weak D call TRBD1 (6 bases). This CDR3 comprises 15 residues. The germline V gene encodes CDR1 SGHNT and CDR2 YENEEA. The CDR3 reads CASSLENRVPGELFF. For the CDR3, the DNA is TGTGCCAGCAGCCTAGAGAACAGGGTCCCCGGGGAGCTGTTTTTT. Combining the CDR3 with reference TRBV11-3 and TRBJ2-2 gives the whole variable domain EAGVVQSPRYKIIEKKQPVAFWCNPISGHNTLYWYLQNLGQGPELLIRYENEEAVDDSQLPKDRFSAERLKGVDSTLKIQPAELGDSAVYLCASSLENRVPGELFFGEGSRLTVL.

The chain recombines TRBV25-1 with TRBJ1-2, with 7 bases lining up with TRBD1. V was pared by 1 base and J by 5 bases, with 4 bases of the junction left unmatched. This CDR3 spans 14 amino acids. Germline V gives CDR1 MGHDK, CDR2 SYGVNS. The CDR3 DNA follows: TGTGCCAGCAGTGAATTGGGCAGGGGGTATGGCTACACCTTC. Translated, it gives CASSELGRGYGYTF.